Each of the 14 T cell receptor beta chains below was sequenced from the same sample in a study of T cells in localized non-small cell lung cancer. Clones were sequenced by immunoSEQ multiplex PCR, and TCRdb holds only the in-frame ones, with some missing. Of about 24,000 clones listed, about 88% were seen once; the top ten hold about 31%. The sequencing here drew on peripheral blood, taken before any cancer treatment. The source is a male donor older than 55 with stage I squamous cell lung carcinoma.

V gene TRBV2 combines with J gene TRBJ1-5, with no clear D. The CDR3 has 16 residues. Germline CDR1 SNHLY, CDR2 FYNNEI. Trimming took 4 bases from V and 2 from J, leaving 15 bases between them. CDR3: CASSGERWAGNQPQHF. CDR3 in DNA: TGTGCCAGCAGTGGGGAAAGGTGGGCAGGCAATCAGCCCCAGCATTTT.

The CDR3 region is CSVAGTLFNYGYTF. The CDR3 region has the DNA TGCAGCGTTGCGGGGACACTTTTTAACTATGGCTACACCTTC. This chain connects TRBV29-1 to TRBJ1-2; tentatively, D is TRBD1 (6 bases). The V end was cut by 4 bases, the J end by 1 base, with 13 bases between. Germline V gene lookup returns CDR1 SQVTM and CDR2 ANQGSEA. The CDR3 is 14 residues long.

The gene calls are TRBV11-1 and TRBJ2-7; no firm D call. Trimming took 1 base from V and 2 from J, leaving 12 bases between them. The CDR3 length is 15 residues. The V gene's germline CDR1 is SGHAT and CDR2 FQDESV (reference sequence). Written as DNA, the CDR3 is TGTGCCAGCAGCTTAGGGGTAAGCGTCACCTACGAGCAGTACTTC. Translated, it gives CASSLGVSVTYEQYF.

The chain combines TRBV7-2 with TRBJ1-1; the match to TRBD1 covers 9 bases. V was pared by 5 bases and J by 4 bases, with 5 bases of the junction left unmatched. Germline CDR1 and CDR2: SGHTA and FQGNSA. The CDR3 sequence is 14 residues long. The CDR3 protein is CASSKGQGGTEAFF. The CDR3, as DNA: TGTGCCAGCAGCAAGGGACAGGGCGGCACTGAAGCTTTCTTT.

V and J are TRBV20-1 and TRBJ1-2, with D unclear. The CDR3 length is 11 residues. Germline assignment: CDR1 DFQATT and CDR2 SNEGSKA (reference sequence). Trimming pared 0 bases from V and 4 bases from J, leaving 3 bases between. The CDR3 spells CSARDFYGYTF. The CDR3 bases are TGCAGTGCTAGAGATTTCTATGGCTACACCTTC.

The CDR3: CASSLVGASEQYF. The CDR3 DNA follows: TGCGCCAGCAGCTTGGTCGGAGCGAGCGAGCAGTACTTC. The J gene is TRBJ2-7, the V gene TRBV5-1; no firm D call. The length of the CDR3 is 13 residues. Germline V gene lookup returns CDR1 SGHRS and CDR2 YFSETQ. Trimming took 0 bases from V and 6 from J, leaving 10 bases between them.

The chain employs TRBV5-6 and TRBJ2-3; unclear D gene. Deletions cut 4 bases from V and 4 bases from J, with 22 bases between. The CDR3 loop spans 17 amino acids. The germline CDR1 and CDR2 sequences are SGHDT and YYEEEE. CDR3 in DNA: TGTGCCAGCAGCCACTTGACCGCTTTTACCGGCGCAGATACGCAGTATTTT. Its protein is CASSHLTAFTGADTQYF.

The chain combines TRBV30 with TRBJ1-5, with 9 bases fitting TRBD1. Germline V gives CDR1 GTSNPN, CDR2 SVGIG (reference sequence). This CDR3 is 14 amino acids long. V was pared by 3 bases and J by 6 bases, with 6 bases of the junction left unmatched. For the CDR3, the DNA is TGTGCCTGGAGGGGACAGGGCGTAGGTCAGCCCCAGCATTTT. It encodes CAWRGQGVGQPQHF.

The V gene is TRBV18, the J gene TRBJ2-2, with D perhaps matching TRBD1 (6 bases). Trimming left V 1 base short and J 3 bases short, with 9 bases between. This CDR3 has 15 residues. CDR1 KGHSH and CDR2 LQKENI come from the germline V gene. In DNA, the CDR3 is TGTGCCAGCTCACCACTGACAGGTCACACCGGGGAGCTGTTTTTT. It translates to CASSPLTGHTGELFF. The full variable domain, in which reference TRBV18 and TRBJ2-2 provide the parts outside the CDR3, is NAGVMQNPRHLVRRRGQEARLRCSPMKGHSHVYWYRQLPEEGLKFMVYLQKENIIDESGMPKERFSAEFPKEGPSILRIQQVVRGDSAAYFCASSPLTGHTGELFFGEGSRLTVL.

This clone was seen once. An end of the junction differs from the germline gene, which may be a read error. The chain uses TRBV6-5 and TRBJ1-3; D possibly corresponds to TRBD1 (6 bases). Germline CDR1 MNHEY, CDR2 SVGAGI. The CDR3 has 16 residues. The CDR3 protein is CTSSFSGTTSGNTIYF. In DNA, the CDR3 is TGTACCAGCAGTTTTTCCGGGACAACCTCTGGAAACACCATATATTTT.

The chain employs TRBV7-8 and TRBJ2-7, with a possible D match to TRBD2 (5 bases). The CDR3 is 15 amino acids. V shed 4 bases and J shed 2 bases, with 15 bases lying between them. Germline CDR1 and CDR2: SGHVS and FQNEAQ. Written as DNA, the CDR3 is TGTGCCAGCAGCTCGAGCGGAGCCACACCCTACGAGCAGTACTTC. Translated, it gives CASSSSGATPYEQYF.

CDR3 protein: CASSLATSGQGPSYEQYF. DNA for the CDR3: TGTGCCAGCAGCTTAGCTACTTCCGGACAGGGGCCATCCTACGAGCAGTACTTC. The rearrangement joins TRBV11-2 to TRBJ2-7; the match to TRBD1 covers 9 bases. The CDR3 is made up of 18 amino acids. V shed 1 base, J shed 1 base, and the junction held 11 bases outside the gene matches. Germline V gives CDR1 SGHAT, CDR2 FQNNGV.

The chain carries TRBV5-1 and TRBJ1-1, with D possibly TRBD1 on 5 matching bases. Germline CDR1 is SGHRS and CDR2 is YFSETQ. The CDR3 loop spans 15 amino acids. The V end was cut by 0 bases, the J end by 1 base, with 10 bases between. CDR3 residues: CASSLALGGNTEAFF. The CDR3 DNA reads as TGCGCCAGCAGCTTGGCCTTGGGGGGGAACACTGAAGCTTTCTTT.

The CDR3 protein is CASRRRGRDRSYEQYF. The CDR3, as DNA: TGTGCCAGCAGACGCCGTGGCAGGGATAGATCCTACGAGCAGTACTTC. This chain connects TRBV13 to TRBJ2-7; D is perhaps TRBD1 (5 bases). V was cut by 6 bases and J by 1 base, with 19 bases left in between. Germline assignment: CDR1 PRHDT and CDR2 FYEKMQ (reference sequence). This CDR3 comprises 16 residues. The complete variable domain, with remaining parts taken from reference TRBV13 and TRBJ2-7, reads AAGVIQSPRHLIKEKRETATLKCYPIPRHDTVYWYQQGPGQDPQFLISFYEKMQSDKGSIPDRFSAQQFSDYHSELNMSSLELGDSALYFCASRRRGRDRSYEQYFGPGTRLTVT.